This T cell receptor (beta chain) derives from a study of lymphopenia after photon versus proton radiotherapy. Findings of the study overall: After the lymphocyte nadir, photon-treated repertoires showed oligoclonal expansion, especially of CD8+ Temra cells. Proton therapy kept repertoires fairly stable, unlike photons, which gained effector/memory cells.

In the case of this clone: Its antigen is not known.

The trim removed 2 bases at V and 5 bases at J, leaving 6 bases unmatched. Germline values: CDR1 MDHEN, CDR2 SYDVKM. The CDR3 is made up of 14 amino acids. Clones were sequenced by immunoSEQ multiplex PCR, and TCRdb holds only the in-frame ones, with some missing. Of 55,000 to 75,000 clones detected, just over 90% appear once; the ten largest clones hold 2.9%. This specimen was peripheral blood, taken from a patient treated with photon-based radiotherapy. The receptor comes from a woman in her 70s with pancreatic cancer. The J gene is TRBJ2-7, the V gene TRBV28, with 7 positions matching TRBD2. CDR3 amino acids: CASSLLADKNEQYF. DNA of the CDR3: TGTGCCAGCAGTTTACTAGCGGATAAAAACGAGCAGTACTTC.